A single TCR beta chain is shown here with its context. TCR beta was sequenced from blood CD8+ and CD4+ T cells. The controls, all healthy donors, were matched for age and sex. Negative isolation was used for CD8+ and CD4+ T cells and FACS enrichment for TEMRA cells. RNA, at roughly 0.45 to 1 ug, was reverse transcribed with random hexamers. TCR beta CDR3 was amplified by immunoSEQ covering 54 Vbeta and 13 Jbeta. TCRdb re-derived calls from the immunoSEQ multiplex PCR reads in MiXCR, one entry per CDR3 protein. Of some 150,000 distinct CDR3 sequences in the sample, less than 95% were seen once. This sample is drawn from a study of CD8 T cells in Susac syndrome. The CDR3 runs to 15 residues. Germline V CDR1 and CDR2: DFQATT, SNEGSKA (reference sequence). V trimming: 3 bases; J trimming: 5 bases; junction bases outside the gene matches: 3.

Sequenced sample: CD4+ T cells from PBMCs. The V call is TRBV20-1, the J call TRBJ2-2; 13 nucleotides line up with TRBD2. This TCR derives from a human donor in good health. CDR3 sequence: CSARGLAGRTGELFF. The CDR3 DNA reads as TGCAGTGCTAGGGGACTAGCGGGACGTACCGGGGAGCTGTTTTTT.